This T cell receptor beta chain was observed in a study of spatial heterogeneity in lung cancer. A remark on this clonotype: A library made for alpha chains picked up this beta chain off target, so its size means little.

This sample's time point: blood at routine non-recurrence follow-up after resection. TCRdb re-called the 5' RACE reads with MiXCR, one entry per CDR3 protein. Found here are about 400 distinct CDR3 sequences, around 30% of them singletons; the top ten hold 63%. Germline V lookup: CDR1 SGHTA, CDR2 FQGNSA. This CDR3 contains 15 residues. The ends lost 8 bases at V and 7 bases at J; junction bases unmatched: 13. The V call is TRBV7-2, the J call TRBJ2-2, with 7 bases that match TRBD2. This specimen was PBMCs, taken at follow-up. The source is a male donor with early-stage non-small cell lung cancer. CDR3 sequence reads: CASLPRLAAYGELFF. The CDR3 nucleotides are TGTGCCAGCCTCCCCCGACTAGCCGCATACGGGGAGCTGTTTTTT.